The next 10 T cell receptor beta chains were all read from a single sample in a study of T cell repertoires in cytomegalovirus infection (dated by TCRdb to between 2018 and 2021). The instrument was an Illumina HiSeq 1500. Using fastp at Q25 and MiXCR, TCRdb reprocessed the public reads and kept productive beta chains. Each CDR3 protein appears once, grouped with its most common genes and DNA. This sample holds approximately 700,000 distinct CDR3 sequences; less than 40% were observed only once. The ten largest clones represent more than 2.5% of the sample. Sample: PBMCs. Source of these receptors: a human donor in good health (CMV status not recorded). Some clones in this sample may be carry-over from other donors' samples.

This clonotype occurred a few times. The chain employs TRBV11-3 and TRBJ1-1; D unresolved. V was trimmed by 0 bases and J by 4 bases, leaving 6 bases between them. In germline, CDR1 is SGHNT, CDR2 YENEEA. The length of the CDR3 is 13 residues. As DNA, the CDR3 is TGTGCCAGCAGCTTAGACGGTTTCACTGAAGCTTTCTTT. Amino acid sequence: CASSLDGFTEAFF.

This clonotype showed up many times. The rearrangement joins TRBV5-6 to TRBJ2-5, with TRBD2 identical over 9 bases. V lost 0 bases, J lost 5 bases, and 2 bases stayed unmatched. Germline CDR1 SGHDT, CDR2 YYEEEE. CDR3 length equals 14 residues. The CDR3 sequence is CASSLEAGGETQYF. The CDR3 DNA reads TGTGCCAGCAGCTTGGAGGCGGGAGGGGAGACCCAGTACTTC.

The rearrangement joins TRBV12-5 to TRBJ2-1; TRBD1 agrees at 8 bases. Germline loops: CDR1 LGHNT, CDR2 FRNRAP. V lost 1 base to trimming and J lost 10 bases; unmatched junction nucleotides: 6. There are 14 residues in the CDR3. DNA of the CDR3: TGTGCTAGTGGTTTGGGGACAGGGCTTAGCGAGCAGTTCTTC. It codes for CASGLGTGLSEQFF. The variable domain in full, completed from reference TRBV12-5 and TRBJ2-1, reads DARVTQTPRHKVTEMGQEVTMRCQPILGHNTVFWYRQTMMQGLELLAYFRNRAPLDDSGMPKDRFSAEMPDATLATLKIQPSEPRDSAVYFCASGLGTGLSEQFFGPGTRLTVL.

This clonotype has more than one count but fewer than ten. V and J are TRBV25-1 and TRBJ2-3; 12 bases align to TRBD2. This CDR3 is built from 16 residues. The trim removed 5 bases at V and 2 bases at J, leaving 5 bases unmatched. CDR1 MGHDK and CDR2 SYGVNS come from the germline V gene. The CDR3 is CASSRLAGAYTDTQYF. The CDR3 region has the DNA TGTGCCAGCAGTCGACTAGCGGGAGCCTACACAGATACGCAGTATTTT.

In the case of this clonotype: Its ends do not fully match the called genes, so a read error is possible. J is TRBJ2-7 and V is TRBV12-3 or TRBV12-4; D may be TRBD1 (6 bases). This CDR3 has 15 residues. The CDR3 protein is CARSLVGTKTYEKYF. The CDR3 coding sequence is TGTGCCAGAAGTTTGGTCGGGACAAAGACCTACGAGAAGTACTTC.

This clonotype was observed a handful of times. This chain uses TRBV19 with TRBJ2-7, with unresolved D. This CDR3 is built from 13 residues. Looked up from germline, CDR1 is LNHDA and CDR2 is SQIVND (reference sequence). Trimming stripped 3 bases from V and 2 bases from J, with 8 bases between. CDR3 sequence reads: CASSMADTYEQYF. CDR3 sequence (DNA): TGTGCCAGTAGTATGGCAGATACCTACGAGCAGTACTTC.

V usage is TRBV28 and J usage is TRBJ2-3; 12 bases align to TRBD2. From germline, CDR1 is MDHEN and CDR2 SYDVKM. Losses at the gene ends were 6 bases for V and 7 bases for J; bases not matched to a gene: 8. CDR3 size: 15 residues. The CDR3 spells CASRTLAGGPHTQYF. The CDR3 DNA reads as TGTGCCAGCAGGACACTAGCGGGGGGACCACATACGCAGTATTTT.

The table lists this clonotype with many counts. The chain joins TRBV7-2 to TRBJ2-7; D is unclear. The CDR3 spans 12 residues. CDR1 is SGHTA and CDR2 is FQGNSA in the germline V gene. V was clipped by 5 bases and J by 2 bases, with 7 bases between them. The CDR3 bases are TGTGCCAGCAGCCCCACACCCTACGAGCAGTACTTC. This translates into CASSPTPYEQYF.

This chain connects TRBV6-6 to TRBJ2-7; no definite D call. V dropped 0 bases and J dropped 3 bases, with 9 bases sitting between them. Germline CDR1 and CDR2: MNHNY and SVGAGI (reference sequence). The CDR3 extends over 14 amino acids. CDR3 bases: TGTGCCAGCAGTTACTCGAGTAGAGTCTACGAGCAGTACTTC. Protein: CASSYSSRVYEQYF.

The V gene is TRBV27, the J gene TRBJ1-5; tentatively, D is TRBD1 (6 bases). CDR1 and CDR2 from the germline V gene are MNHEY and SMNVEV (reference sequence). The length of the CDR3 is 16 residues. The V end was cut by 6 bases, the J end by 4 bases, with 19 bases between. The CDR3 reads CASSPSGGDRNQPQHF. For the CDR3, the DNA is TGTGCCAGCAGCCCCTCGGGGGGCGACCGGAATCAGCCCCAGCATTTT.